The rows below give T cell receptor beta chains drawn from one sample of a study of response to subunit inactivated influenza vaccine. MiXCR, run by TCRdb on the RT-PCR reads, gives a single entry per CDR3 protein. The sample consists of roughly 790,000 distinct CDR3 sequences, 21% of them appearing once. Sample: PBMCs from blood, taken roughly 5 days after vaccination. These TCRs come from a middle-aged man who received an inactivated influenza vaccine. The CDR3 runs from the conserved cysteine through the conserved F or W. A D gene is named only where the DNA matches it firmly. Size is omitted from some rows. Given values are once, few, many or a class for expanded clones.

V gene,D gene,J gene,clone size,CDR3 protein,CDR3 DNA
TRBV6-1,.,TRBJ1-1,.,CASSPLTANTEAFF,TGTGCCAGCAGCCCCCTGACGGCGAACACTGAAGCTTTCTTT
TRBV20-1,TRBD1,TRBJ2-5,.,CSASRGTETQYF,TGCAGTGCTAGCAGGGGGACCGAGACCCAGTACTTC
TRBV7-2,.,TRBJ2-1,many,CASSLEVTDEQFF,TGTGCCAGCAGCTTAGAAGTAACCGATGAGCAGTTCTTC
TRBV29-1,TRBD1,TRBJ2-7,.,CSVEGTGGSEQYF,TGCAGCGTTGAAGGGACAGGGGGTTCCGAGCAGTACTTC
TRBV27,.,TRBJ1-1,.,CASSDETVRKAFF,TGTGCCAGCTCGGATGAGACAGTCCGAAAGGCTTTCTTT
TRBV7-8,TRBD2,TRBJ2-2,.,CASSPIRGGGLPRNTGELFF,TGTGCCAGCAGCCCCATTCGAGGCGGGGGGTTGCCAAGGAACACCGGGGAGCTGTTTTTT
TRBV3-1,.,TRBJ1-2,few,CASSLSARYGYTF,TGTGCCAGCAGCCTGTCAGCTCGCTATGGCTACACCTTC
TRBV7-9,.,TRBJ2-2,few,CASSLHQEGGELFF,TGTGCCAGCAGCTTACACCAAGAGGGCGGGGAGCTGTTTTTT
TRBV2,TRBD1,TRBJ2-6,.,CASSAGQGRPGANVLTF,TGTGCCAGCAGTGCGGGACAGGGGAGACCTGGGGCCAACGTCCTGACTTTC
TRBV2,TRBD1,TRBJ2-7,.,CASTQGANEQYF,TGTGCCAGTACACAGGGGGCGAATGAGCAGTACTTC
TRBV5-1,.,TRBJ1-4,.,CASSLRENEKLFF,TGCGCCAGCAGTCTCAGGGAGAATGAAAAACTGTTTTTT
TRBV20-1,TRBD2,TRBJ2-1,few,CSASPQGGSSYNEQFF,TGCAGTGCTAGCCCCCAGGGCGGGAGCTCCTACAATGAGCAGTTCTTC
TRBV19,.,TRBJ1-1,.,CASNSGGGTEAFF,TGTGCCAGTAACTCTGGGGGGGGAACTGAAGCTTTCTTT
TRBV6-5,TRBD2,TRBJ2-3,few,CASSYSSGGAGDTQYF,TGTGCCAGCAGTTACTCTAGCGGGGGGGCCGGAGATACGCAGTATTTT
TRBV5-1,TRBD1,TRBJ1-2,.,CASSLALDRAYGYTF,TGCGCCAGCAGCTTGGCCTTGGACAGGGCTTATGGCTACACCTTC
TRBV7-9,TRBD2,TRBJ2-5,few,CASSLGRSGGQETQYF,TGTGCCAGCAGCTTAGGCCGGAGCGGGGGCCAAGAGACCCAGTACTTC
TRBV7-9,.,TRBJ2-2,few,CASSPPGTRNTGELFF,TGTGCCAGCAGCCCCCCCGGGACAAGGAACACCGGGGAGCTGTTTTTT
TRBV20-1,.,TRBJ2-1,many,CSALPSSTGGQFF,TGCAGTGCTCTCCCATCTTCTACCGGAGGGCAGTTCTTC
TRBV3-1,.,TRBJ1-4,.,CASSQTGFWEKLFF,TGTGCCAGCAGCCAAACAGGTTTTTGGGAAAAACTGTTTTTT
TRBV19,.,TRBJ2-1,.,CASSMFQLNNNEQFF,TGTGCCAGTAGTATGTTCCAGCTTAACAACAATGAGCAGTTCTTC
TRBV9,.,TRBJ2-1,.,CASSPTPSSYNEQFF,TGTGCCAGCAGCCCCACGCCCAGCTCCTACAATGAGCAGTTCTTC
TRBV12-3/TRBV12-4,.,TRBJ1-6,.,CASRESGSGNSPLHF,TGTGCCAGCAGGGAAAGTGGGTCGGGGAATTCACCCCTCCACTTT